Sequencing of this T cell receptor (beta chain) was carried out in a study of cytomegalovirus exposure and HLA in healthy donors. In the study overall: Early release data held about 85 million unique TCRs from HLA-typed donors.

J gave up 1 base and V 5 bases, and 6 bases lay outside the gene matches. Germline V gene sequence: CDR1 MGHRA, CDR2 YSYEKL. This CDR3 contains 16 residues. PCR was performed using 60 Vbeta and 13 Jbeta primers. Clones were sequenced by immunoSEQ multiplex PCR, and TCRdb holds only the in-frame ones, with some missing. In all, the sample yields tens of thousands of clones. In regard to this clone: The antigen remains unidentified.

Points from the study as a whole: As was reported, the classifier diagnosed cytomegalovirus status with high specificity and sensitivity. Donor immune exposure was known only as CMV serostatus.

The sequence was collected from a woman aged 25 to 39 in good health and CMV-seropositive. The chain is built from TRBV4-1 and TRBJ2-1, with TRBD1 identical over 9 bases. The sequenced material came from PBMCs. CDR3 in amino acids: CASSTSDRGSYNEQFF. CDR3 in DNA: TGCGCCAGCAGCACCTCGGACAGGGGATCCTACAATGAGCAGTTCTTC.